The clone carrying this T cell receptor beta chain occurred many times. TCRbeta library preparation incorporated unique molecular identifiers. One entry per CDR3 protein, called by TCRdb with MiXCR from the PCR reads. The data contain more than 400,000 distinct CDR3 sequences, roughly two fifths of them singletons. The source of the sample is a study of T-cell reconstitution after alpha-beta-depleted transplantation in children. The length of the CDR3 is 18 residues. Trimming cost V 0 bases and J 0 bases; bases outside gene matches: 8. Germline V gene data show CDR1 as LGHNA and CDR2 as YNFKEQ. Sequenced here: PBMCs, sampled before TCRalphabeta/CD19-depleted stem cell transplant. This chain connects TRBV4-2 to TRBJ2-1, with 7 bases fitting TRBD2. The TCR comes from a girl aged 2-10 years with aplastic anemia, due to receive a stem cell transplant. CDR3 coding DNA: TGTGCCAGCAGCCAAGATGCCATCCTAGCGGACTCCTACAATGAGCAGTTCTTC. This encodes CASSQDAILADSYNEQFF.